The 22 T cell receptor beta chains below come from one sample, sequenced in a study of shared clonotypes between healthy human individuals. Naivety among CD8 cells was defined by CD45RO negativity and positive CCR7 selection, thereby excluding terminally differentiated effector memory CD45RA+ cells. Using immunoSEQ multiplex PCR, the repertoire was profiled, and TCRdb retains in-frame clones only, with some absent. The sample shows around 2,000,000 clones, approximately 95% of them seen only once. The sequenced sample was naive CD8+ T cells sorted from blood. These receptors all come from a man aged 18 to 30 in good health.

The chain couples TRBV6-5 to TRBJ2-2; D call uncertain. This CDR3 spans 15 amino acids. V was pared by 1 base and J by 7 bases, with 13 bases between. CDR1 and CDR2 (germline): MNHEY, SVGAGI. DNA of the CDR3: TGTGCCAGCAGTTACTTGAAAAGATTAGACGGGGAGCTGTTTTTT. Translation gives CASSYLKRLDGELFF.

The chain combines TRBV7-9 with TRBJ2-5; 8 bases match TRBD2. Germline loops: CDR1 SEHNR, CDR2 FQNEAQ (reference sequence). With 1 base clipped from V and 5 bases from J, the junction kept 9 bases outside the gene matches. This CDR3 contains 16 residues. CDR3 residues: CASSLEAREVRETQYF. DNA for the CDR3: TGTGCCAGCAGCTTAGAGGCGCGGGAGGTCCGGGAGACCCAGTACTTC.

The chain links TRBV30 to TRBJ2-7, with D possibly called TRBD1 or TRBD2 (6 bases each). Trimming cost V 1 base and J 2 bases, with 15 bases left between them. The CDR3 is 15 amino acids. The V gene's germline CDR1 is GTSNPN and CDR2 SVGIG (reference sequence). This CDR3 is CAWSGIGGGTYEQYF. DNA for the CDR3: TGTGCCTGGAGTGGCATCGGGGGCGGCACCTACGAGCAGTACTTC.

This clone was recorded once. V usage is TRBV14 and J usage is TRBJ2-2; 7 positions agree with TRBD1. Germline-derived CDR1 and CDR2 are SGHDN and FVKESK. V gave up 0 bases and J gave up 5 bases; unmatched junction bases: 12. The CDR3 is 18 residues long. The CDR3 region is CASSQEHPRQGITGELFF. The CDR3, as DNA: TGTGCCAGCAGCCAAGAGCACCCCAGACAGGGAATTACCGGGGAGCTGTTTTTT.

In the case of this clone: At the DNA level, this CDR3 is encoded by other sequences in the same sample as well. The chain recombines TRBV4-3 with TRBJ2-7; unclear D gene. Looked up from germline, CDR1 is LGHNA and CDR2 is YSLEER. V lost 0 bases and J 2 bases, leaving 5 bases between the germline ends. CDR3 size: 13 residues. The CDR3: CASSQEETYEQYF. In DNA, the CDR3 is TGCGCCAGCAGCCAAGAGGAGACCTACGAGCAGTACTTC.

This clone was recorded once. The rearrangement uses TRBV4-1 and TRBJ2-7; D might be TRBD1 or TRBD2, each matching 5 bases. Germline V gives CDR1 MGHRA, CDR2 YSYEKL. This CDR3 has 14 amino acids. V lost 4 bases, J lost 1 base, and 11 bases lay in between. Here the CDR3 reads CASSLEGQSYEQYF. DNA for the CDR3: TGCGCCAGCAGCCTAGAGGGGCAATCCTACGAGCAGTACTTC.

Regarding this clone: The sample contains more than one DNA sequence encoding this CDR3. J is TRBJ1-3 and V is TRBV9; D remains ambiguous. The CDR3 is made up of 15 amino acids. The V gene lost 0 bases and the J gene lost 0 bases, with 7 bases spanning the gap. CDR1 and CDR2 (germline): SGDLS, YYNGEE. CDR3 sequence (DNA): TGTGCCAGCAGCGTAGAGGGCAGCTCTGGAAACACCATATATTTT. Encoded protein: CASSVEGSSGNTIYF.

This rearrangement joins TRBV19 to TRBJ2-1; a weak D match, TRBD2 (5 bases). Trimming shortened V by 3 bases and J by 7 bases, and 19 bases separated the two germline ends. The CDR3 runs to 16 residues. Germline V gene data show CDR1 as LNHDA and CDR2 as SQIVND (reference sequence). This CDR3 reads CASSISGPEVWNEQFF. Written as DNA, the CDR3 is TGTGCCAGTAGTATTTCAGGCCCGGAGGTGTGGAATGAGCAGTTCTTC.

This clone has just one count. The chain is built from TRBV13 and TRBJ1-1; 10 nucleotides align to TRBD1. This CDR3 comprises 16 residues. With V trimmed by 5 bases and J by 1 base, 7 bases remained unmatched. CDR1 PRHDT and CDR2 FYEKMQ come from the germline V gene (reference sequence). In DNA, the CDR3 is TGTGCCAGCAGCCCCGGGACAGGGGCGGGGAACACTGAAGCTTTCTTT. Encoded protein: CASSPGTGAGNTEAFF.

This sequence joins TRBV28 and TRBJ2-7; 9 bases align to TRBD1. This CDR3 has 16 amino acids. J gave up 4 bases and V 4 bases, and 11 bases lay outside the gene matches. The germline V gene encodes CDR1 MDHEN and CDR2 SYDVKM. CDR3 loop: CASSYIPGQGYYEQYF. In DNA, the CDR3 is TGTGCCAGCAGTTATATTCCGGGACAGGGTTATTACGAGCAGTACTTC. The complete variable domain, with remaining parts taken from reference TRBV28 and TRBJ2-7, reads DVKVTQSSRYLVKRTGEKVFLECVQDMDHENMFWYRQDPGLGLRLIYFSYDVKMKEKGDIPEGYSVSREKKERFSLILESASTNQTSMYLCASSYIPGQGYYEQYFGPGTRLTVT.

This sequence joins TRBV6-4 and TRBJ2-1; D is uncertain. This CDR3 region has 14 residues. Between the trimmed V and J ends, which lost 1 base and 5 bases, there was a span of 9 bases. Looked up from germline, CDR1 is MRHNA and CDR2 is SNTAGT. The CDR3 DNA follows: TGTGCCAGCAGTGACTTCCCTACTAACAATGAGCAGTTCTTC. Residues: CASSDFPTNNEQFF.

The count of this clone is one. This chain joins TRBV10-1 and TRBJ2-1; either TRBD1 or TRBD2 may supply D (5 bases each). The CDR3 covers 18 residues. The V end lost 5 bases, the J end lost 3 bases, and 23 bases lay between the germline ends. CDR1 is WNHNN and CDR2 is SYGVQD in the germline V gene (reference sequence). CDR3 sequence: CASSPGLGTAVVYNEQFF. DNA of the CDR3: TGCGCCAGCAGTCCGGGCTTAGGGACCGCCGTGGTCTACAATGAGCAGTTCTTC.

J is TRBJ1-2 and V is TRBV28; 11 nucleotides match TRBD1. V lost 5 bases to trimming and J lost 2 bases; unmatched junction nucleotides: 7. The CDR3 covers 16 residues. CDR1 and CDR2 from the germline V gene are MDHEN and SYDVKM. CDR3 DNA sequence: TGTGCCAGCAGTCCGGACAGGGGGCCGAGGAACTATGGCTACACCTTC. As protein: CASSPDRGPRNYGYTF.

V is TRBV7-2 and J is TRBJ2-7; 7 bases fit TRBD1. CDR1 is SGHTA and CDR2 is FQGNSA in the germline V gene. There are 14 residues in the CDR3. With 6 bases clipped from V and 2 bases from J, the junction kept 7 bases outside the gene matches. CDR3 amino acids: CASRPPTGTYEQYF. CDR3 coding DNA: TGTGCCAGCAGACCTCCGACAGGGACCTACGAGCAGTACTTC.

Regarding this clone: Other DNA sequences from this sample encode an identical CDR3 as well. V usage is TRBV6-5 and J usage is TRBJ1-6, with a tentative D call TRBD1 (5 bases). The germline V gene has CDR1 MNHEY and CDR2 SVGAGI. The CDR3 spans 14 residues. V was pared by 3 bases and J by 7 bases, with 10 bases between. DNA of the CDR3: TGTGCCAGCAGTTATGAACAGGCAAATTCACCCCTCCACTTT. This sequence encodes CASSYEQANSPLHF.

This clone was picked up one time. V gene TRBV19 combines with J gene TRBJ2-7; 7 bases agree with TRBD1. Per the germline V gene, CDR1 is LNHDA and CDR2 is SQIVND (reference sequence). Losses at the gene ends were 5 bases for V and 7 bases for J; bases not matched to a gene: 26. This CDR3 spans 19 amino acids. CDR3 sequence reads: CASSLRDRRAGAILDEQYF. Written as DNA, the CDR3 is TGTGCCAGTAGTCTCCGGGACAGACGAGCCGGCGCAATCCTGGATGAGCAGTACTTC. Together with reference TRBV19 and TRBJ2-7, the CDR3 gives the full variable domain: DGGITQSPKYLFRKEGQNVTLSCEQNLNHDAMYWYRQDPGQGLRLIYYSQIVNDFQKGDIAEGYSVSREKKESFPLTVTSAQKNPTAFYLCASSLRDRRAGAILDEQYFGPGTRLTVT.

The chain carries TRBV27 and TRBJ1-2, with 7 nucleotides matching TRBD1. The J segment lost 6 bases and the V segment lost 7 bases, leaving 8 bases of the junction unmatched. The germline CDR1 and CDR2 sequences are MNHEY and SMNVEV (reference sequence). The CDR3 consists of 13 residues. The CDR3, as DNA: TGTGCCAGCACGCGAGGGGGCCTCCATGGCTACACCTTC. Translation: CASTRGGLHGYTF.

The chain uses TRBV27 and TRBJ2-7; perhaps TRBD2 as D (5 bases). The CDR3 has 12 amino acids. Germline values: CDR1 MNHEY, CDR2 SMNVEV (reference sequence). With 8 bases removed from V and 3 bases from J, the gap between germline ends came to 11 bases. CDR3 sequence (DNA): TGTGCCAGCCGATCGGGAATCTACGAGCAGTACTTC. Its protein is CASRSGIYEQYF.

This chain joins TRBV30 and TRBJ1-2, with no clear D. Trimming left V 4 bases short and J 2 bases short, with 20 bases between. The germline gives CDR1 GTSNPN, CDR2 SVGIG (reference sequence). The CDR3 totals 16 residues. The CDR3 spells CAWKSLGEGRNYGYTF. CDR3 bases: TGTGCCTGGAAATCCCTTGGGGAGGGTCGGAACTATGGCTACACCTTC.

The chain employs TRBV5-4 and TRBJ1-3, with D unresolved. The V gene lost 0 bases and the J gene lost 2 bases, with 15 bases spanning the gap. The CDR3 is 17 amino acids. Germline CDR1 and CDR2: SGHNT and YYREEE (reference sequence). CDR3 loop: CASSLEFREGTGNTIYF. In nucleotides, the CDR3 is TGTGCCAGCAGCTTGGAATTCCGGGAGGGAACTGGAAACACCATATATTTT.

CDR3 protein: CASSLWGTFALFTGELFF. The CDR3, as DNA: TGTGCCAGCAGTTTATGGGGAACATTCGCACTTTTCACCGGGGAGCTGTTTTTT. The chain recombines TRBV28 with TRBJ2-2; the D is unclear. Germline V lookup: CDR1 MDHEN, CDR2 SYDVKM. The CDR3 is made up of 18 amino acids. The V gene lost 0 bases and the J gene lost 4 bases, with 18 bases spanning the gap.

As regards this clone: The same CDR3 also results from other DNA sequences found in this sample. The J gene is TRBJ2-7, the V gene TRBV19; 7 nucleotides agree with TRBD1. Germline V gene data show CDR1 as LNHDA and CDR2 as SQIVND (reference sequence). The CDR3 extends over 14 amino acids. Germline trimming cut 3 bases from V and 0 bases from J; bases unmatched to any gene: 2. CDR3 sequence: CASSIGTASYEQYF. The DNA for the CDR3 is TGTGCCAGTAGTATCGGGACAGCCTCCTACGAGCAGTACTTC. The whole variable domain, filled in from reference TRBV19 and TRBJ2-7, reads DGGITQSPKYLFRKEGQNVTLSCEQNLNHDAMYWYRQDPGQGLRLIYYSQIVNDFQKGDIAEGYSVSREKKESFPLTVTSAQKNPTAFYLCASSIGTASYEQYFGPGTRLTVT.